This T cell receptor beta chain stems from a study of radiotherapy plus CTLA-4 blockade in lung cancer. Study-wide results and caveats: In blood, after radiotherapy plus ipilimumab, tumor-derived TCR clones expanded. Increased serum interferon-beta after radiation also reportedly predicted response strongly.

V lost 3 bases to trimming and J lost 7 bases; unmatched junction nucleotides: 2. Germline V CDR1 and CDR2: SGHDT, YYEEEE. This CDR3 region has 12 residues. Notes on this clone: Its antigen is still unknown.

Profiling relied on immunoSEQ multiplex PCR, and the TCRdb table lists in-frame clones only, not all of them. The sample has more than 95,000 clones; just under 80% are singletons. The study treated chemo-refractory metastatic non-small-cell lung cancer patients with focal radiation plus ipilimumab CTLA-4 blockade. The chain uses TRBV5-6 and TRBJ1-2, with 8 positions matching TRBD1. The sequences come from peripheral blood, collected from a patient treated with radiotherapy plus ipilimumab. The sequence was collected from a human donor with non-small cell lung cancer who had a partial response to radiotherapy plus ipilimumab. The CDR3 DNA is TGTGCCAGCAGCTGGACAGGGTCTGGCTACACCTTC. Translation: CASSWTGSGYTF.